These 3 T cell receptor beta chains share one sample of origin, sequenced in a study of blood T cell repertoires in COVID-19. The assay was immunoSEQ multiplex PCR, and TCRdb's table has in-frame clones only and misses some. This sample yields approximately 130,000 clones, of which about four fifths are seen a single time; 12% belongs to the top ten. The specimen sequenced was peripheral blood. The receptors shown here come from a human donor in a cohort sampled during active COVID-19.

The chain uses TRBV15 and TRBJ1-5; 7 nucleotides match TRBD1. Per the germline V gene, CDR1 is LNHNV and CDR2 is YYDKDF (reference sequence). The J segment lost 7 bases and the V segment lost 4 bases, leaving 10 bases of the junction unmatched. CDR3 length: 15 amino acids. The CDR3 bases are TGTGCCACCAGCATGGCCGGACAGGTCAACCAGCCCCAGCATTTT. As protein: CATSMAGQVNQPQHF.

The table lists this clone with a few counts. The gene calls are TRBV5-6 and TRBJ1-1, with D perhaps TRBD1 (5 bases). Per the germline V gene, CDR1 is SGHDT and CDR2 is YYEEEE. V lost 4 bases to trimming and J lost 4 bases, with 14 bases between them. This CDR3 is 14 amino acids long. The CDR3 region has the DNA TGTGCCAGCAGCCTTCCGGACATTTCCACTGAAGCTTTCTTT. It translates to CASSLPDISTEAFF.

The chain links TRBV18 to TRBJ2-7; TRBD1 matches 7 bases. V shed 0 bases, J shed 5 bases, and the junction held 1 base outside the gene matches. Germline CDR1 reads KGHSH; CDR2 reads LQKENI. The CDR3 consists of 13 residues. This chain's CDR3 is CASSPPDRDEQYF. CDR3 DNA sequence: TGTGCCAGCTCACCACCCGACAGGGACGAGCAGTACTTC.